This is a list of T cell receptor beta chains from one sample in a study of cytomegalovirus exposure and HLA in healthy donors. Measured with immunoSEQ multiplex PCR; TCRdb has only the in-frame clones, and not every one. This sample has about 86,000 clones; about two thirds occur once, and the top ten carry about 8%. Sequencing used PBMCs. The source is a man aged 55 to 70 in good health and CMV-seronegative. CDR3s include the opening cysteine and the closing phenylalanine or tryptophan. Fields, in order: CDR3 protein, CDR3 DNA, clone size, V gene, D gene, J gene. D genes are given only for firm matches. Clone size is not always given. Where it is, it says once, few, many or a class for expanded clones.

CAALSNTEAFF	TGTGCCGCGTTGTCGAACACTGAAGCTTTCTTT	few	TRBV15	NA	TRBJ1-1
CSVEDRTGVMDTQYF	TGCAGCGTTGAAGACAGGACAGGGGTCATGGATACGCAGTATTTT	NA	TRBV29-1	TRBD1	TRBJ2-3
CASRGKTGDNEKLFF	TGTGCCAGCAGGGGGAAAACAGGGGATAATGAAAAACTGTTTTTT	NA	TRBV25-1	TRBD1	TRBJ1-4
CASSQRTATNYEQYF	TGTGCCAGCAGCCAAAGGACAGCTACAAACTACGAGCAGTACTTC	NA	TRBV14	NA	TRBJ2-7
CASSESRGEDQPQHF	TGTGCCAGCAGTGAATCTCGAGGAGAGGATCAGCCCCAGCATTTT	once	TRBV2	NA	TRBJ1-5
CASSVGGAAGTEAFF	TGTGCCAGCAGTGTCGGAGGGGCTGCAGGGACTGAAGCTTTCTTT	NA	TRBV2	NA	TRBJ1-1
CASSPPLAGEETQYF	TGTGCCAGCTCACCACCTTTAGCGGGAGAAGAGACCCAGTACTTC	NA	TRBV18	TRBD2	TRBJ2-5
CASSINQGSSYNSPLHF	TGTGCCAGTAGTATTAATCAGGGGAGCTCCTATAATTCACCCCTCCACTTT	NA	TRBV19	NA	TRBJ1-6
CASSLGGWRRDEQFF	TGTGCCAGCAGCTTGGGGGGTTGGAGGCGCGATGAGCAGTTCTTC	NA	TRBV5-4	NA	TRBJ2-1
CATRQAGTGELFF	TGTGCCACCCGACAGGCAGGCACCGGGGAGCTGTTTTTT	once	TRBV6-4	NA	TRBJ2-2
CASSEGGTGVYEQYF	TGCGCCAGCAGTGAAGGGGGGACAGGGGTCTACGAGCAGTACTTC	NA	TRBV10-1	TRBD1	TRBJ2-7
CASSMTGGEETQYF	TGTGCCAGTAGTATGACGGGGGGGGAAGAGACCCAGTACTTC	NA	TRBV19	TRBD2	TRBJ2-5
CASSPIRGGFSGANVLTF	TGTGCCAGCAGTCCAATTCGGGGGGGGTTCTCTGGGGCCAACGTCCTGACTTTC	NA	TRBV2	TRBD2	TRBJ2-6
CASSRNRGNEQFF	TGTGCCAGCAGCAGGAACAGGGGGAATGAGCAGTTCTTC	NA	TRBV7-2	TRBD1	TRBJ2-1
CASSGGLAGTHSSSYEQYF	TGTGCCAGCAGCGGGGGACTAGCGGGGACTCACTCCAGCTCCTACGAGCAGTACTTC	NA	TRBV9	TRBD2	TRBJ2-7
CASSRAGGAETQYF	TGTGCCAGCAGCCGGGCGGGGGGAGCCGAGACCCAGTACTTC	NA	TRBV6-5	TRBD2	TRBJ2-5
CASSPRDRGRGGLGISYEQYF	TGTGCCAGTAGTCCCCGGGACAGGGGGCGCGGGGGACTTGGTATCTCCTACGAGCAGTACTTC	NA	TRBV19	TRBD1	TRBJ2-7
CASSPSTSGSTSTDTQYF	TGTGCCAGCAGCCCCTCGACTAGCGGGAGTACTAGCACAGATACGCAGTATTTT	few	TRBV7-2	TRBD2	TRBJ2-3
CASSEVGLRGLNQPQHF	TGTGCCAGCAGTGAAGTGGGGTTAAGGGGCCTAAATCAGCCCCAGCATTTT	NA	TRBV6-1	NA	TRBJ1-5
CASSPWGLDVSSYF	TGTGCCAGCAGTCCATGGGGACTAGATGTAAGTTCGTACTTC	few	TRBV6-1	TRBD2	TRBJ2-4
CACPGQGNSPLHF	TGTGCCTGCCCAGGACAGGGAAATTCACCCCTCCACTTT	few	TRBV30	TRBD1	TRBJ1-6
CASNFGTGRTDTQYF	TGTGCCAGTAACTTCGGGACAGGCCGCACAGATACGCAGTATTTT	NA	TRBV19	TRBD1	TRBJ2-3
CASSWDSNTEAFF	TGTGCCAGCAGTTGGGACAGCAACACTGAAGCTTTCTTT	NA	TRBV6-1	TRBD1	TRBJ1-1
CASSFAGINEKLFF	TGTGCCAGCAGTTTCGCAGGGATTAATGAAAAACTGTTTTTT	few	TRBV6-5	NA	TRBJ1-4
CASSLGQGVTDTQYF	TGCGCCAGCAGCTTGGGACAGGGGGTAACAGATACGCAGTATTTT	NA	TRBV5-1	TRBD1	TRBJ2-3
CASSPLYGGRRGDEQYF	TGTGCCAGCAGCCCACTATACGGGGGCCGCAGGGGGGACGAGCAGTACTTC	few	TRBV5-6	NA	TRBJ2-7
CASSSQGYEAFF	TGTGCCAGCAGTTCACAGGGGTATGAAGCTTTCTTT	NA	TRBV6-6	TRBD1	TRBJ1-1
CASSSFRTSGERYNEQFF	TGTGCCAGCAGCTCGTTCAGGACTAGCGGGGAGAGGTACAATGAGCAGTTCTTC	NA	TRBV7-8	TRBD2	TRBJ2-1
CASSVAGGQTVETQYF	TGTGCCAGCAGCGTAGCTGGGGGACAGACAGTGGAGACCCAGTACTTC	NA	TRBV9	TRBD1	TRBJ2-5
CASSKASTGGRETQYF	TGTGCCAGCAGCAAAGCGTCGACAGGGGGAAGGGAGACCCAGTACTTC	NA	TRBV21-1	NA	TRBJ2-5
CSGTENNNEQFF	TGCAGCGGGACAGAAAATAACAATGAGCAGTTCTTC	few	TRBV29-1	NA	TRBJ2-1
CASSLEGRGETQYF	TGCGCCAGCAGCTTGGAAGGGCGGGGTGAGACCCAGTACTTC	few	TRBV5-1	NA	TRBJ2-5
CASSKPGQGNLEQYF	TGTGCCAGCAGCAAGCCGGGACAGGGAAATTTGGAGCAGTACTTC	NA	TRBV7-9	TRBD1	TRBJ2-7
CASSFASRGREAFF	TGTGCCAGCAGCTTCGCATCCAGGGGTCGTGAAGCTTTCTTT	few	TRBV7-2	NA	TRBJ1-1
CASSQTSENSYEQYF	TGCGCCAGCAGCCAAACGAGCGAAAACTCCTACGAGCAGTACTTC	NA	TRBV5-1	NA	TRBJ2-7
CASSWAGTGGYEQYF	TGTGCCAGCAGTTGGGCCGGGACAGGGGGCTACGAGCAGTACTTC	NA	TRBV6-5	TRBD1	TRBJ2-7
CSATEPWRRADEQYF	TGCAGCGCAACAGAGCCCTGGCGGAGGGCTGACGAGCAGTACTTC	NA	TRBV29-1	NA	TRBJ2-7
CASSVDPTGGREKLFF	TGTGCCAGCAGCGTAGATCCAACAGGGGGCAGGGAAAAACTGTTTTTT	few	TRBV9	TRBD1	TRBJ1-4
CASSQELGGQTYEQYF	TGTGCCAGCAGCCAAGAATTAGGCGGGCAGACCTACGAGCAGTACTTC	NA	TRBV14	NA	TRBJ2-7
CASSLQEGYGYTF	TGCGCCAGCAGCTTACAGGAAGGCTATGGCTACACCTTC	NA	TRBV5-1	NA	TRBJ1-2
CASSVTDGPNRDTIYF	TGCGCCAGCAGCGTCACGGACGGCCCCAACAGGGACACCATATATTTT	NA	TRBV5-1	NA	TRBJ1-3
CASSLTGLGGNEQFF	TGTGCCAGCAGCCTTACGGGCCTGGGGGGTAATGAGCAGTTCTTC	NA	TRBV6-5	NA	TRBJ2-1
CASSVGGSLYEQFF	TGTGCCAGCAGCGTAGGTGGGAGCCTCTATGAGCAGTTCTTC	NA	TRBV9	NA	TRBJ2-1
CAWSGGGKKNTIYF	TGTGCCTGGAGCGGGGGAGGAAAGAAGAACACCATATATTTT	NA	TRBV30	NA	TRBJ1-3
CASSITGTGVTGNQPQHF	TGTGCCAGTAGTATCACCGGGACAGGGGTTACGGGCAATCAGCCCCAGCATTTT	NA	TRBV19	TRBD1	TRBJ1-5
CASSVATESVDTEAFF	TGTGCCAGCAGCGTAGCAACGGAGTCGGTGGACACTGAAGCTTTCTTT	NA	TRBV9	NA	TRBJ1-1
CAINALGGVGTDTQYF	TGTGCCATCAACGCTTTGGGGGGAGTAGGCACAGATACGCAGTATTTT	NA	TRBV10-3	NA	TRBJ2-3
CASSVSSGNYEQYF	TGTGCCAGCAGCGTTTCTAGCGGGAACTACGAGCAGTACTTC	NA	TRBV9	TRBD2	TRBJ2-7
CASTNFGKLTDTQYF	TGTGCCAGCACTAATTTCGGGAAGCTCACAGATACGCAGTATTTT	NA	TRBV28	NA	TRBJ2-3